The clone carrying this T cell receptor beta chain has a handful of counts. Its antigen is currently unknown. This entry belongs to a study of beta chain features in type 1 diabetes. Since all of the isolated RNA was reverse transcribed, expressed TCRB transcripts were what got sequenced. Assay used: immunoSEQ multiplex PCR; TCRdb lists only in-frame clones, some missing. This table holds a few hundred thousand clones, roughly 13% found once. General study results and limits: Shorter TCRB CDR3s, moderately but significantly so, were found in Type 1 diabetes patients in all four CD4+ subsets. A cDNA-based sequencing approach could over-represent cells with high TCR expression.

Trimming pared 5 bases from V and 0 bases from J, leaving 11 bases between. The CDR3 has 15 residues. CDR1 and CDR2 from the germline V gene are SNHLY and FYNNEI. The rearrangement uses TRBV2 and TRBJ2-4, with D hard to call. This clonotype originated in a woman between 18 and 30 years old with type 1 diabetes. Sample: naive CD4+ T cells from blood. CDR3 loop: CASSRVILAKNIQYF. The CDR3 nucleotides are TGTGCCAGCAGTCGGGTGATACTAGCCAAAAACATTCAGTACTTC.